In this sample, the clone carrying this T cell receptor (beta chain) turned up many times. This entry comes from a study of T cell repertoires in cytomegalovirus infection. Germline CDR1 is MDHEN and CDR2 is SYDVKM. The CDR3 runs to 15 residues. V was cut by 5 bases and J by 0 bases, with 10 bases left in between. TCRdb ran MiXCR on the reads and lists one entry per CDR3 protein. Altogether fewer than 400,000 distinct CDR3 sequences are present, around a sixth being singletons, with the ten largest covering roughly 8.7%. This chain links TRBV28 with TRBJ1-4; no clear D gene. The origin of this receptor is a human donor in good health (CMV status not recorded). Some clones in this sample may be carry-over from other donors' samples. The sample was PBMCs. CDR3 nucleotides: TGTGCCAGCAGTGCAAACTTTGCAACTAATGAAAAACTGTTTTTT. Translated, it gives CASSANFATNEKLFF.